A selection of T cell receptor beta chains follows, all from one sample in a study of blood T cell repertoires in COVID-19. Produced via immunoSEQ multiplex PCR; TCRdb's table is partial and in-frame only. Of 130,000 to 150,000 clones in the sample, approximately 88% were seen once. Sequences were obtained from PBMCs or T cells enriched from blood (not recorded which). The origin of the receptors is a woman younger than 45 with acute COVID-19. The CDR3 runs from the conserved cysteine through the conserved F or W. Not all rows give a size; the values are once, few, many and, for expanded clones, a class.

clone_size | v_call | cdr3_aa
- | TRBV10-2 | CASSDTGGGYQPQHF
few | TRBV21-1 | CASSTMTGYEGNQPQHF
- | TRBV19 | CASSMRVSLSEQYF
once | TRBV5-8 | CASSLFGQADTQYF
- | TRBV24-1 | CATSDGGLAVYNEQFF
once | TRBV7-2 | CASSLGPAGSYNEQFF
- | TRBV2 | CASSVGARLYNEQFF
- | TRBV7-6 | CASSLSGLNNEQFF
- | TRBV5-6 | CASSLGGPGLAFGEQYF
- | TRBV7-2 | CASSLGLAGDEQFF
- | TRBV12-3/TRBV12-4 | CASSNYYEQYF
- | TRBV25-1 | CASRGQGNTEAFF
- | TRBV18 | CASSPLAGTEAFF
- | TRBV28 | CASSPGQARPLHF
- | TRBV2 | CASRTQGDYNSPLHF
- | TRBV7-9 | CASSPDIRSSTDTQYF
- | TRBV4-1 | CASRGGRAWETQYF
- | TRBV7-3 | CASSYQESSYEQYF
- | TRBV5-5 | CASSSGLANYEQFF
- | TRBV28 | CASSFFPYSVAPNTEAFF
- | TRBV28 | CASISGGLSSTDTQYF
- | TRBV19 | CASLPQGNTEAFF
- | TRBV7-9 | CASTRARAGQALGGYTF
- | TRBV15 | CATSRVLGNMGTGETGYTF
- | TRBV11-3 | CASSLKSGIAGELFF
- | TRBV20-1 | CSASPTDRSYRGQPQHF
- | TRBV2 | CATAGVPGLGQPQHF
- | TRBV4-1 | CASSPGTGRVNGYTF
- | TRBV5-6 | CASSRQGGQPQHF
- | TRBV11-3 | CASSFTGAPQTQYF
- | TRBV2 | CASSGQGGMNTEAFF
once | TRBV25-1 | CASSESGAGNTIYF
once | TRBV5-5 | CASSLSQRSYEQYF
- | TRBV27 | CASSPGTHNEQFF
- | TRBV7-2 | CASSLPPGGREETQYF
- | TRBV19 | CASSPDPAAANYGYTF
- | TRBV7-8 | CASSLVLAGVAETQYF
once | TRBV11-2 | CASSSDRGYPEAFF
- | TRBV6-1 | CASSEAPTGVSNQPQHF